A single sample is the source of the 25 T cell receptor beta chains below, sequenced in a study of control samples from healthy donors and cancer patients. Data came from immunoSEQ multiplex PCR; TCRdb stores just in-frame clones and leaves some out. Among around 150,000 clones, about 90% were seen once, and the ten largest hold approximately 1.7%. The sequenced material came from blood. Source of these receptors: a young man in good health.

The V and J genes are TRBV3-1 (or the pseudogene TRBV3-2) and TRBJ2-7; the match to TRBD2 covers 7 bases. V shed 1 base and J 3 bases; nucleotides not matched to a gene: 6. The CDR3 extends over 15 amino acids. The germline gives CDR1 LGHDT, CDR2 YNNKEL (reference sequence). The CDR3 sequence is CASSQGASGYYEQYF. The DNA for the CDR3 is TGTGCCAGCAGCCAAGGGGCTAGCGGATACTACGAGCAGTACTTC.

J is TRBJ2-7 and V is TRBV27; 7 bases align to TRBD1. J lost 6 bases, V lost 7 bases, and 3 bases had no gene match. The CDR3 is 11 residues long. CDR1 is MNHEY and CDR2 is SMNVEV in the germline V gene (reference sequence). CDR3 sequence (DNA): TGTGCCAGCAACCAGGGGGTCGAGCAGTACTTC. Its protein product is CASNQGVEQYF.

V usage is TRBV7-8 and J usage is TRBJ2-7, with TRBD2 as a possible D gene (6 bases). The V gene's germline CDR1 is SGHVS and CDR2 FQNEAQ. The CDR3 consists of 16 residues. With 1 base removed from V and 3 bases from J, the gap between germline ends came to 16 bases. The CDR3: CASSLGGAGTYYEQYF. CDR3 in DNA: TGTGCCAGCAGCTTAGGGGGAGCCGGGACTTACTACGAGCAGTACTTC.

The V gene is TRBV19, the J gene TRBJ2-7; 7 bases match TRBD1. CDR3 length: 14 amino acids. Germline-derived CDR1 and CDR2 are LNHDA and SQIVND (reference sequence). V trimming: 7 bases; J trimming: 0 bases; junction bases outside the gene matches: 6. The CDR3, as DNA: TGTGCCAGTACAAAGGGGGCCCCCTCCTACGAGCAGTACTTC. Residues: CASTKGAPSYEQYF.

The chain recombines TRBV28 with TRBJ1-1, with TRBD1 identical over 7 bases. The CDR3 has 13 amino acids. Germline values: CDR1 MDHEN, CDR2 SYDVKM. The trim removed 5 bases at V and 4 bases at J, leaving 4 bases unmatched. In DNA, the CDR3 is TGTGCCAGCAGTCAGGGGGGGAGCACTGAAGCTTTCTTT. It is translated as CASSQGGSTEAFF.

This clone was counted once. The CDR3 nucleotides read TGTGCCAGCAGTTTGGGGCAGGTCAATGAAAAACTGTTTTTT. This gives the protein CASSLGQVNEKLFF. The chain combines TRBV6-5 with TRBJ1-4; D possibly corresponds to TRBD1 (5 bases). The CDR3 sequence is 14 residues long. Germline V gene sequence: CDR1 MNHEY, CDR2 SVGAGI. Deletions cut 4 bases from V and 5 bases from J, with 11 bases between.

The rearrangement uses TRBV5-1 and TRBJ2-5, with D perhaps TRBD2 (5 bases). Germline lookup yields CDR1 SGHRS and CDR2 YFSETQ. V was cut by 0 bases and J by 5 bases, with 17 bases left in between. CDR3 length: 16 residues. In nucleotides, the CDR3 is TGCGCCAGCAGCTTGGCCTGGGTCGCTTCGGGGGAGACCCAGTACTTC. Its translation: CASSLAWVASGETQYF.

This chain joins TRBV29-1 and TRBJ1-3; possible D gene TRBD1, 6 bases. CDR3 length: 14 amino acids. Per germline, CDR1 SQVTM and CDR2 ANQGSEA. V lost 7 bases and J 0 bases, leaving 13 bases between the germline ends. The DNA of the CDR3 is TGCAGCGCCGGGGACAATCTCTCTGGAAACACCATATATTTT. Translation gives CSAGDNLSGNTIYF.

This clone was detected many times. The chain employs TRBV5-1 and TRBJ1-3; no definite D call. V shed 1 base and J shed 6 bases, with 11 bases lying between them. Germline CDR1 SGHRS, CDR2 YFSETQ. There are 14 residues in the CDR3. The CDR3 spells CASSLQSPENTIYF. The CDR3 nucleotides read TGCGCCAGCAGCTTGCAGAGCCCAGAAAACACCATATATTTT.

V and J are TRBV19 and TRBJ2-1, with TRBD1 matching 12 bases. Germline assignment: CDR1 LNHDA and CDR2 SQIVND (reference sequence). Trimming cost V 11 bases and J 6 bases; bases outside gene matches: 2. The CDR3 spans 12 residues. CDR3 coding DNA: TGTGCCGCGGGACAGGGGGCCAATGAGCAGTTCTTC. The encoded protein is CAAGQGANEQFF. Supplemented by reference TRBV19 and TRBJ2-1, the full variable domain reads DGGITQSPKYLFRKEGQNVTLSCEQNLNHDAMYWYRQDPGQGLRLIYYSQIVNDFQKGDIAEGYSVSREKKESFPLTVTSAQKNPTAFYLCAAGQGANEQFFGPGTRLTVL.

The chain combines TRBV21-1 with TRBJ2-3; the DNA was not used to check the table's D call, TRBD1. TRBV21-1 is classified as a pseudogene. The CDR3 length is 16 residues. The CDR3 nucleotides read TGTGCCAGCAGCAAAGGGGCAGGGGAGAGCACAGATACGCAGTATTTT. Encoded protein: CASSKGAGESTDTQYF.

The chain combines TRBV5-6 with TRBJ2-2; no clear D gene. V lost 2 bases to trimming and J lost 4 bases, with 6 bases between them. The CDR3 is made up of 13 amino acids. From germline, CDR1 is SGHDT and CDR2 YYEEEE. The CDR3: CASSFGSTGELFF. CDR3 nucleotide sequence: TGTGCCAGCAGCTTTGGATCCACCGGGGAGCTGTTTTTT.

The CDR3: CASSQYRDSPRAKYF. The CDR3 bases are TGTGCCAGCAGCCAGTATCGGGACAGCCCCCGAGCGAAGTACTTC. This chain links TRBV3-1 (or the pseudogene TRBV3-2) with TRBJ2-7; 7 bases map to TRBD1. CDR1 is LGHDT and CDR2 is YNNKEL in the germline V gene (reference sequence). The ends lost 3 bases at V and 11 bases at J; junction bases unmatched: 16. The CDR3 has 15 amino acids.

The chain is built from TRBV7-8 and TRBJ2-5; unclear D gene. CDR1 and CDR2 from the germline V gene are SGHVS and FQNEAQ. The CDR3 has 14 amino acids. Trimming removed 2 bases at V and 3 bases at J, with 10 bases between. DNA of the CDR3: TGTGCCAGCAGCTTATTGGCATACAAAGAGACCCAGTACTTC. It codes for CASSLLAYKETQYF.

V is TRBV27 and J is TRBJ2-3; D is uncertain. Germline CDR1 and CDR2: MNHEY and SMNVEV (reference sequence). The CDR3 totals 16 residues. The V end was cut by 3 bases, the J end by 3 bases, with 16 bases between. The CDR3 DNA reads as TGTGCCAGCAGTTTTATCCAGAGCAATCCTACAGATACGCAGTATTTT. It yields the protein CASSFIQSNPTDTQYF.

A single count supports this clone. The chain employs TRBV11-3 and TRBJ2-1, with D tentatively TRBD2 (5 bases). The CDR3 extends over 14 amino acids. V lost 0 bases and J lost 10, with 13 bases in between. Germline CDR1 SGHNT, CDR2 YENEEA. In DNA form, the CDR3 reads TGTGCCAGCAGCTTAGATGGACTCGGAGAGGAGCAGTTCTTC. It is translated as CASSLDGLGEEQFF. The complete variable domain, with remaining parts taken from reference TRBV11-3 and TRBJ2-1, reads EAGVVQSPRYKIIEKKQPVAFWCNPISGHNTLYWYLQNLGQGPELLIRYENEEAVDDSQLPKDRFSAERLKGVDSTLKIQPAELGDSAVYLCASSLDGLGEEQFFGPGTRLTVL.

V and J are TRBV2 and TRBJ1-2; D uncertain. The CDR3 spans 12 residues. The ends were cut back, 6 bases at V and 3 bases at J, with 8 bases in the middle. From germline, CDR1 is SNHLY and CDR2 FYNNEI. The CDR3 protein is CASRYADYGYTF. CDR3 nucleotides: TGTGCCAGCAGGTACGCAGACTATGGCTACACCTTC.

The rearrangement links TRBV18 to TRBJ1-2; the D gene is possibly TRBD1 (5 bases). Germline V gene sequence: CDR1 KGHSH, CDR2 LQKENI. The CDR3 extends over 14 amino acids. V was trimmed by 0 bases and J by 7 bases, leaving 12 bases between them. This chain's CDR3 is CASSPPGKGRGYTF. CDR3 coding DNA: TGTGCCAGCTCACCACCGGGAAAGGGACGTGGCTACACCTTC.

V and J are TRBV9 and TRBJ2-3, with D uncertain. This CDR3 has 14 residues. The germline CDR1 and CDR2 sequences are SGDLS and YYNGEE. Between the trimmed V and J ends, which lost 3 bases and 1 base, there was a span of 9 bases. The CDR3 protein is CASSESPGTDTQYF. The DNA of the CDR3 is TGTGCCAGCAGCGAGTCACCCGGCACAGATACGCAGTATTTT.

V usage is TRBV7-9 and J usage is TRBJ1-1; D not resolved. V was pared by 2 bases and J by 0 bases, with 10 bases between. CDR1 and CDR2 (germline): SEHNR, FQNEAQ (reference sequence). This CDR3 comprises 15 residues. CDR3 region: CASSLSSGLNTEAFF. The DNA for the CDR3 is TGTGCCAGCAGCTTATCCTCAGGCCTGAACACTGAAGCTTTCTTT.

This sequence joins TRBV18 and TRBJ2-1; D perhaps matches TRBD1 (6 bases). The CDR3 totals 15 residues. CDR1 and CDR2 (germline): KGHSH, LQKENI. V lost 6 bases and J lost 5, with 17 bases in between. The CDR3 sequence: CASSLGGRGDNEQFF. In DNA form, the CDR3 reads TGTGCCAGCTCTTTAGGGGGTCGGGGAGACAATGAGCAGTTCTTC.

The chain is built from TRBV3-1 (or the pseudogene TRBV3-2) and TRBJ2-1, with 9 bases matching TRBD1. There are 18 residues in the CDR3. Trimming at V came to 2 bases and at J to 9 bases, leaving 17 bases not matched to a gene. Germline V gene lookup returns CDR1 LGHDT and CDR2 YNNKEL (reference sequence). The CDR3 DNA reads TGTGCCAGCAGCCAACGATTCCCCTTCAACAGGGGGCCAGGTGAGCAGTTCTTC. Translation gives CASSQRFPFNRGPGEQFF.

The chain has TRBV7-2 and TRBJ2-7, with D tentatively TRBD1 or TRBD2 (7 bases each). The CDR3 length is 16 residues. Germline V gene data show CDR1 as SGHTA and CDR2 as FQGNSA. Deletions cut 1 base from V and 0 bases from J, with 13 bases between. The CDR3 DNA follows: TGTGCCAGCAGCTTAGGACCAGGGGGGGACTCCTACGAGCAGTACTTC. Protein sequence: CASSLGPGGDSYEQYF.

The chain carries TRBV5-5 and TRBJ2-3; 12 nucleotides match TRBD2. The CDR3 loop spans 17 amino acids. V gave up 4 bases and J gave up 2 bases; unmatched junction bases: 8. CDR1 and CDR2 (germline): SGHKS, YYEKEE (reference sequence). The CDR3 nucleotides are TGTGCCAGCAGCCCACGACTAGCGGGGGAGATCACAGATACGCAGTATTTT. It codes for CASSPRLAGEITDTQYF.

The chain couples TRBV5-6 to TRBJ1-1; tentatively, D is TRBD1 (5 bases). The CDR3 runs 16 residues. Trimming pared 2 bases from V and 1 base from J, leaving 15 bases between. The germline CDR1 and CDR2 sequences are SGHDT and YYEEEE. CDR3 coding DNA: TGTGCCAGCAGCTTCCTCTTAGCAGGGCCGAACACTGAAGCTTTCTTT. Translating it yields CASSFLLAGPNTEAFF. Based on the CDR3 plus reference TRBV5-6 and TRBJ1-1, the full variable domain is DAGVTQSPTHLIKTRGQQVTLRCSPKSGHDTVSWYQQALGQGPQFIFQYYEEEERQRGNFPDRFSGHQFPNYSSELNVNALLLGDSALYLCASSFLLAGPNTEAFFGQGTRLTVV.